The sequence of this TCR beta chain was determined in a study of early T cells in non-severe SARS-CoV-2 infection. Via MiXCR, TCRdb re-called the 5' RACE reads, giving one row per CDR3 protein. Of 50,000 to 70,000 distinct CDR3 sequences in the sample, approximately 13% were seen once. In germline, CDR1 is SGHTA, CDR2 FQGTGA. The CDR3 covers 14 residues. Trimming left V 0 bases short and J 4 bases short, with 7 bases between. This TCR was recovered from an adult who was a healthcare worker with PCR-confirmed SARS-CoV-2 infection or an uninfected control (not recorded which). Material: whole blood. This rearrangement joins TRBV7-3 to TRBJ2-1; D unclear. Here the CDR3 DNA reads TGTGCCAGCAGCTTAACCGCAGGTTACAATGAGCAGTTCTTC. This sequence encodes CASSLTAGYNEQFF.